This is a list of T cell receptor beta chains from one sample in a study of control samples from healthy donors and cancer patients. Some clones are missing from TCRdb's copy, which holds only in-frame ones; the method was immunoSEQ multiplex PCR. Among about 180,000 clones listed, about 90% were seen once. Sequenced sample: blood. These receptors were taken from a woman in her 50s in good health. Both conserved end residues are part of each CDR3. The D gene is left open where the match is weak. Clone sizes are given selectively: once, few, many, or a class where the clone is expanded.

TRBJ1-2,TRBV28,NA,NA,TGTGCCAGCAGTTTGGGGGGGACGGCCTATGGCTACACCTTC,CASSLGGTAYGYTF
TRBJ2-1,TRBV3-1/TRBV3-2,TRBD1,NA,TGTGCCAGCAGCCAAGGACAGGGAAGGTACAATGAGCAGTTCTTC,CASSQGQGRYNEQFF
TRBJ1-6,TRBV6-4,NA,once,TGTGCCAGCAAGGGGGTGGCAGGAGATAATTCACCCCTCCACTTT,CASKGVAGDNSPLHF
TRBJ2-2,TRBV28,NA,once,TGTGCCAGCAGCGGCGGGACGAACACCGGGGAGCTGTTTTTT,CASSGGTNTGELFF
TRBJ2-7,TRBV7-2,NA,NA,TGTGCCAGCAGCGTGGCGCGGGAATACGAGCAGTACTTC,CASSVAREYEQYF
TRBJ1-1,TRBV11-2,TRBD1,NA,TGTGCCAGCAGCTCTTCAGGGGGGGTGAACACTGAAGCTTTCTTT,CASSSSGGVNTEAFF
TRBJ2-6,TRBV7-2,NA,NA,TGTGCCAGCAGCTTAGGCGCAGGGTCTGGGGCCAACGTCCTGACTTTC,CASSLGAGSGANVLTF
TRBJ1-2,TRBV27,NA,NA,TGTGCCAGCAGTATAGGGGTGGGCGATGGCTACACCTTC,CASSIGVGDGYTF
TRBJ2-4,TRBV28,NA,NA,TGTGCCAGCAGTGAACAGGGGGGGCTAGCCAAAAACATTCAGTACTTC,CASSEQGGLAKNIQYF
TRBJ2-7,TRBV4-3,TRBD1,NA,TGCGCCAGCAGCCACGGACAGGGGCGGAACGAGCAGTACTTC,CASSHGQGRNEQYF
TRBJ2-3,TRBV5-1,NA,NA,TGCGCCAGCAGCTTGGCCCCCGCGGGACAAGATACGCAGTATTTT,CASSLAPAGQDTQYF
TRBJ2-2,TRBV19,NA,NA,TGTGCCAGTAGTCGGGGCCTGAACACCGGGGAGCTGTTTTTT,CASSRGLNTGELFF
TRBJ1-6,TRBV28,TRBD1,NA,TGTGCCAGCAGCACGGGACAGCTTTATAATTCACCCCTCCACTTT,CASSTGQLYNSPLHF
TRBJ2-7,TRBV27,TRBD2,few,TGTGCCAGCTGGGCGCTAGCGGGGGAGCAGTACTTC,CASWALAGEQYF
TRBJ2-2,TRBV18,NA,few,TGTGCCAGCTCACCATTTCCGACCGGGGAGCTGTTTTTT,CASSPFPTGELFF
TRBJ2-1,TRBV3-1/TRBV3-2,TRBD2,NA,TGTGCCAGCAGCCCCGACAACTTAGCGGGGGCTTACAATGAGCAGTTCTTC,CASSPDNLAGAYNEQFF